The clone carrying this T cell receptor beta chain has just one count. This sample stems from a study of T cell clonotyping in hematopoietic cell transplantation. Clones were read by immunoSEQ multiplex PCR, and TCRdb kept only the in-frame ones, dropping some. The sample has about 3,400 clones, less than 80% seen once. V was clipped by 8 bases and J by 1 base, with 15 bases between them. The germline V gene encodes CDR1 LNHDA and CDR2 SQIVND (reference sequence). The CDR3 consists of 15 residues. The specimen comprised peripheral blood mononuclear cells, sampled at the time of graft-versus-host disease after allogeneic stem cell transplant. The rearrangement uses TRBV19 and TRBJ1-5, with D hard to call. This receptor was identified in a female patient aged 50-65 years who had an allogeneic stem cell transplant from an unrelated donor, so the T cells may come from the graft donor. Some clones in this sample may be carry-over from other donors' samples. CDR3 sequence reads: CASSRVRASNQPQHF. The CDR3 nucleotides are TGTGCCAGTTCTCGGGTGAGGGCGAGCAATCAGCCCCAGCATTTT.